This TCR beta chain is drawn from a study of cytomegalovirus exposure and HLA in healthy donors. Study details: Earlier, almost 120 million unique TCR beta sequences were recovered from about 179 million T cells by an analysis.

Use of 60 Vbeta and 13 Jbeta primers characterized the PCR. Only in-frame clones appear in the TCRdb table, and some are missing; sequencing was by immunoSEQ multiplex PCR. The table records about 160,000 clones, roughly 84% of them present only once. CDR1 and CDR2 from the germline V gene are SGHVS and FQNEAQ. With V trimmed by 3 bases and J by 8 bases, 6 bases remained unmatched. This CDR3 is 14 amino acids long. Points from the study as a whole: While the bulk of TCR sequences proved rare, some public TCRs turned up in many donors. Later on, analysis showed that most CMV-associated TCR beta chains appeared to be HLA-restricted.

As to this clone: Its cognate antigen is unknown.

Nominally healthy donors were sampled, though unrecorded immune exposures were likely. The sequenced sample consisted of PBMCs. This chain links TRBV7-8 with TRBJ2-1, with 8 nucleotides matching TRBD2. The clonotype comes from a man in his late teens or twenties in good health and CMV-seropositive. The CDR3 DNA follows: TGTGCCAGCAGCTTGGCGGGGGGATCAGATGAGCAGTTCTTC. Translating it yields CASSLAGGSDEQFF.